The source of this T cell receptor (beta chain) is a study of neurological immune-mediated disorders (dated 2019 in TCRdb). Looking at the study overall: Among the 35 or so multiple sclerosis patients, relapsing-remitting MS was present in 31 and secondary progressive MS was present in 3. Longitudinal samples, technical triplicates and paired sorted CD4+ and CD8+ T-cell subsets, alongside PBMC samples, were included among the approximately 99 TCR-beta libraries. Peripheral blood TCR-beta repertoires from patients with HTLV-I-associated myelopathy (HAM/TSP), patients with multiple sclerosis, and healthy controls were compared in the study using UMI-based sequencing. Of the approximately 65 subjects in the cohort, around 15 were HAM/TSP patients, about 34 were multiple sclerosis patients, and 20 were healthy controls. Here is what the overall study found, with its caveats: Phylogenetic analysis grouped repertoires from 18 of 34 MS patients into a cluster of related CDR3 sequences, suggesting a possible repertoire-level signature. TCR clonal expansion was highest in HAM/TSP patients and lowest in MS patients, with MS patients falling below even healthy controls. The MS cluster showed no association with clinical or MRI features, and the authors stated that larger cohorts are needed. Across subjects, expanded clones never shared an identical CDR3 amino acid sequence, which suggests that the TCR-beta repertoires in every group were private.

About this clonotype itself: Its recognized antigen is unknown. No quality values exist for individual bases; no much larger clone is one base distant.

For unsorted PBMC libraries, 2 million PBMCs were used after storage in RNAlater at -80 degrees C until RNA extraction. The multiple sclerosis patients were enrolled in a US clinical protocol that used magnetic resonance imaging to evaluate disease progression. PBMCs were separated from peripheral blood using Ficoll-Hypaque density gradient centrifugation and then cryopreserved in liquid nitrogen. cDNA was synthesized by template-switch 5'RACE using a primer with a 10-nucleotide random unique molecular identifier that tagged each TCR transcript. Over 180 million TCR-beta sequences, covering 15-18 subjects, were produced in each sequencing run. Total RNA was extracted with the RNeasy kit. The KAPA Real-time Library Amplification kit was used to amplify TCR-beta VDJ regions with primers targeting the TCR constant region and the 5'RACE anchor. Sample indexes and Illumina adaptors were added in a first PCR, after which library yield was increased in a second PCR. After purification with Ampure beads, the TCR product of roughly 650 bp was size-selected on a 2% E-gel SizeSelection system. Before pooling, library quality was assessed on a Bioanalyzer, concentration was determined with Qubit, and library quantification was performed with the Kapa Library Quantification kit. An Illumina HiSeq 2500 was used to sequence the libraries paired-end at 2 x 150 bp. To increase sequence diversity, about 25-31% phiX was spiked into each library pool. Processing in the source paper ran as follows. Quality-filtered reads were processed with the UMI-based MiGEC pipeline, and over 85% of raw TCR sequences were removed by the MiGEC pipeline during error correction. VDJ genes were aligned to IMGT germline references, and clonotypes were defined by unique CDR3 amino acid sequence plus V-J genes. Clonal expansion, Shannon diversity and CDR3 relatedness were evaluated with VDJtools (CalcPairwiseDistances, ClusterSamples), while phylogenetic trees were built in CLCbio workbench. Expanded clones were defined as having at least 8 unique UMIs, based on coefficient-of-variation modelling across technical triplicates. The public reads were run again by TCRdb, first through fastp at Q25 and then through MiXCR, and only productive beta chains were kept. Identical CDR3 proteins give one entry, which carries the most common genes and DNA. The V and J calls were not made by the authors but by TCRdb's processing. The sample yields tens of thousands of distinct CDR3 sequences; around 4.8% were counted once. 2.2% of the sample rests with the top ten.

The CDR3 starts with the cysteine, ends with the phenylalanine, and has 13 residues. The entry retains the CDR3 DNA only, 39 bases that are in frame from base 1. The germline V gene gives CDR1 as MGHRA and CDR2 as YSYEKL. V is reduced by 3 bases and J by 6 bases, leaving a spacing of 9 bases between them. This TCR came from a woman aged 70-85 years with multiple sclerosis. The material sequenced was PBMCs. In this chain, TRBV4-1 is recombined with TRBJ2-1; TRBD1 is a possible D gene, resting on 6 matching bases. The nucleotide sequence is TGCGCCAGCAGCCACATACAGGGCAATGAGCAGTTCTTC. Translation gives CASSHIQGNEQFF.